The 10 T cell receptor beta chains listed next were all sequenced from one sample in a study of T cell repertoires in cytomegalovirus infection. Their recognized antigens are unknown. TCRdb re-called the reads through MiXCR, storing one row per CDR3 protein. The sample holds over 100,000 distinct CDR3 sequences, roughly a tenth seen once. The material sequenced was PBMCs, sequenced either directly or after in vitro stimulation (not recorded which). Receptor source: a human donor in good health (CMV status not recorded). Some clones in this sample may be carry-over from other donors' samples.

This clonotype was counted only a few times. The rearrangement links TRBV30 to TRBJ2-3, with unresolved D. Germline CDR1 GTSNPN, CDR2 SVGIG (reference sequence). The CDR3 consists of 12 residues. V dropped 0 bases and J dropped 5 bases, with 6 bases sitting between them. For the CDR3, the DNA is TGTGCCTGGAGTGTCACCGGAGATACGCAGTATTTT. Protein sequence: CAWSVTGDTQYF.

This clonotype was counted ten times or more. V usage is TRBV28 and J usage is TRBJ1-5; D unresolved. CDR3 length equals 12 residues. Germline assignment: CDR1 MDHEN and CDR2 SYDVKM. Trimming took 6 bases from V and 6 from J, leaving 9 bases between them. The CDR3 loop reads CASSPLTQPQHF. The CDR3 DNA reads TGTGCCAGCAGCCCCTTGACTCAGCCCCAGCATTTT.

V gene TRBV7-4 combines with J gene TRBJ2-5, with 7 bases fitting TRBD1. The germline V gene encodes CDR1 SGHVT and CDR2 SQSDAQ. This CDR3 region has 15 residues. The ends lost 3 bases at V and 5 bases at J; junction bases unmatched: 9. The CDR3 reads CASSFSTGLVETQYF. In nucleotides, the CDR3 is TGTGCCAGCAGCTTCTCGACAGGGTTGGTTGAGACCCAGTACTTC.

The rearrangement uses TRBV3-1 and TRBJ1-5; D gene ambiguous. The germline CDR1 and CDR2 sequences are LGHDT and YNNKEL (reference sequence). V lost 3 bases to trimming and J lost 4 bases, with 7 bases between them. CDR3 size: 13 residues. CDR3 loop: CASSHGNNQPQHF. The CDR3 DNA reads TGTGCCAGCAGCCACGGGAATAATCAGCCCCAGCATTTT.

The J gene is TRBJ2-5, the V gene TRBV7-6; D not certain. Per the germline V gene, CDR1 is SGHVS and CDR2 is FNYEAQ. The V end lost 1 base, the J end lost 3 bases, and 15 bases lay between the germline ends. The CDR3 is 16 amino acids. CDR3 in DNA: TGTGCCAGCAGCTTAGGGGGTTTAGGGTCCAAAGAGACCCAGTACTTC. Translation gives CASSLGGLGSKETQYF.

This clonotype was detected ten times or more. The J gene is TRBJ2-3, the V gene TRBV7-2; no definite D call. The CDR3 spans 12 residues. V lost 7 bases to trimming and J lost 1 base, with 6 bases between them. Germline assignment: CDR1 SGHTA and CDR2 FQGNSA. CDR3 in amino acids: CASNPGTDTQYF. The DNA of the CDR3 is TGTGCCAGCAATCCGGGCACAGATACGCAGTATTTT.

The chain has TRBV5-8 and TRBJ2-7, with 7 bases that match TRBD1. With V trimmed by 3 bases and J by 2 bases, 5 bases remained unmatched. The CDR3 runs to 14 residues. Germline V gene data show CDR1 as SGHTS and CDR2 as YDEGEE. CDR3 amino acids: CASSSGTETYEQYV. The CDR3 region has the DNA TGTGCCAGCAGCTCCGGGACAGAGACCTACGAGCAGTACGTC.

V gene TRBV6-1 combines with J gene TRBJ1-1; 7 nucleotides line up with TRBD1. Germline lookup yields CDR1 MNHNS and CDR2 SASEGT. The CDR3 contains 16 residues. V gave up 6 bases and J gave up 0 bases; unmatched junction bases: 10. This chain's CDR3 is CASRGDSPVMNTEAFF. The CDR3 nucleotides read TGTGCCAGCAGGGGGGACAGCCCGGTCATGAACACTGAAGCTTTCTTT.

Many counts were recorded for this clonotype. The CDR3, as DNA: TGTGCCACCAGCAGAGATCCTGGACAGGGTGGACGGTACCAAGAGACCCAGTACTTC. Translation: CATSRDPGQGGRYQETQYF. V and J are TRBV15 and TRBJ2-5, with 8 bases fitting TRBD1. V shed 0 bases, J shed 0 bases, and the junction held 12 bases outside the gene matches. The germline V gene encodes CDR1 LNHNV and CDR2 YYDKDF (reference sequence). This CDR3 spans 19 amino acids.

The chain is built from TRBV12-3 or TRBV12-4 and TRBJ1-6; D remains ambiguous. This CDR3 is 14 amino acids long. The V end lost 2 bases, the J end lost 5 bases, and 7 bases lay between the germline ends. The CDR3 spells CASSLSGNNSPLHF. CDR3 in DNA: TGTGCCAGCAGTTTATCTGGTAATAATTCACCCCTCCACTTT.